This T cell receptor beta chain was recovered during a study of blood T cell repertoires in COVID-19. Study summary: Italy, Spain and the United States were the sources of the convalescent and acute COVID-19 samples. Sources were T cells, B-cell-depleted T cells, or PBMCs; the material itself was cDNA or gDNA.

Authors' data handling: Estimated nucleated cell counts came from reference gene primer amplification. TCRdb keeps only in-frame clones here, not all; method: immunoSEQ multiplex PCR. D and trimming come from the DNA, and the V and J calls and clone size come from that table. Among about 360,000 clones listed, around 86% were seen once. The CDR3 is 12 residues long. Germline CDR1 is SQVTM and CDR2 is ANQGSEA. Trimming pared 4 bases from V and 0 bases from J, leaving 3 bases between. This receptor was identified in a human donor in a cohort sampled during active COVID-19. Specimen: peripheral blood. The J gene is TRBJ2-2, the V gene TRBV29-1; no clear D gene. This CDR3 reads CSVASNTGELFF. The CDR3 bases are TGCAGCGTTGCTTCGAACACCGGGGAGCTGTTTTTT.